This TCR beta chain was identified in a study of T cell changes during pregnancy in multiple sclerosis. This CDR3 is built from 11 residues. Trimming pared 4 bases from V and 12 bases from J, leaving 13 bases between. Germline-derived CDR1 and CDR2 are MNHEY and SMNVEV (reference sequence). This clone showed up just once. Profiled with immunoSEQ multiplex PCR; TCRdb holds only in-frame clones, not every one. This sample yields 130,000 or so clones, of which 80% to 95% are seen a single time; roughly 6.2% belongs to the top ten. This chain uses TRBV27 with TRBJ2-7, with D tentatively TRBD2 (7 bases). This clonotype originated in a female donor with multiple sclerosis, enrolled in a pregnancy study. This specimen consisted of peripheral blood, obtained before pregnancy. Here the CDR3 reads CASSWGGAWYF. The CDR3 bases are TGTGCCAGCAGTTGGGGGGGCGCGTGGTACTTC.